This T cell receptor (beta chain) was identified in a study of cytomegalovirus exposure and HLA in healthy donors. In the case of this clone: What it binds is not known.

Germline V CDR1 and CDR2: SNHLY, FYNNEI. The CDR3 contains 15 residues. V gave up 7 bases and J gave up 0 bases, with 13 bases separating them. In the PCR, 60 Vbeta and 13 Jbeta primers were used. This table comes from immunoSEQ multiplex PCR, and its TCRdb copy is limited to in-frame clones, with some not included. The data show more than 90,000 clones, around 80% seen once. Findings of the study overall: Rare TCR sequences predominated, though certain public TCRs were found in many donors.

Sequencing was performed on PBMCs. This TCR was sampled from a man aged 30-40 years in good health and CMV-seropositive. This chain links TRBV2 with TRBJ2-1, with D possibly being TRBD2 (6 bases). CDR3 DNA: TGTGCCAGCACTCGGGACTTGAACTCCTACAATGAGCAGTTCTTC. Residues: CASTRDLNSYNEQFF. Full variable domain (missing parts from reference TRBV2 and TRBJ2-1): EPEVTQTPSHQVTQMGQEVILRCVPISNHLYFYWYRQILGQKVEFLVSFYNNEISEKSEIFDDQFSVERPDGSNFTLKIRSTKLEDSAMYFCASTRDLNSYNEQFFGPGTRLTVL.